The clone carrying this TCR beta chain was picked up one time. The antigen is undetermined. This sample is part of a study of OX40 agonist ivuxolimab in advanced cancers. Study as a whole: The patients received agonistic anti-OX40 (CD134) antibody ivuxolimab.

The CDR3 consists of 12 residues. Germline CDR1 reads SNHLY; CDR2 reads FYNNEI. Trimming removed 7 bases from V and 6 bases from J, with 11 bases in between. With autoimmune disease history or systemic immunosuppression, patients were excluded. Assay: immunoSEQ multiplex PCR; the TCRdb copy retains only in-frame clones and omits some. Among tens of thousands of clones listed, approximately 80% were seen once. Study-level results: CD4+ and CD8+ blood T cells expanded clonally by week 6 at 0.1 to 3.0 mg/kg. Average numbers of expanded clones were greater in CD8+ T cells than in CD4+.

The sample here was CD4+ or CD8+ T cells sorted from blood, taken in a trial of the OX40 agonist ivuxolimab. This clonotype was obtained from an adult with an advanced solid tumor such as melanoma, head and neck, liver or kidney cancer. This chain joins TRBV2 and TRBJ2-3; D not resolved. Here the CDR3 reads CASNMAWDTQYF. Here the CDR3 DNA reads TGTGCCAGCAACATGGCATGGGATACGCAGTATTTT.